The 13 T cell receptor beta chains below all came from one sample that was sequenced in a study of post-analysis software for immune sequencing data. Study-wide results and limits: Controls showed lower frequencies than patients for five or six TRBV segments, and TRBV5-6, TRBV5-1 and TRBV20-1 were among these.

For these receptors, no antigen is known. Incorporated into the TCR beta cDNA libraries were unique molecular identifiers, which served to reduce PCR and sequencing biases. Each CDR3 protein is one row after TCRdb ran MiXCR on the PCR reads. The table lists hundreds of thousands of distinct CDR3 sequences, about 50% of them singletons, with under 6% in the top ten. Material for sequencing was blood. The receptors originated from a girl aged 5-17 years with multiple sclerosis.

J is TRBJ2-1 and V is TRBV9; the match to TRBD2 covers 7 bases. The germline gives CDR1 SGDLS, CDR2 YYNGEE. Trimming cost V 0 bases and J 9 bases; bases outside gene matches: 3. The CDR3 covers 13 residues. CDR3 in DNA: TGTGCCAGCAGCGTAGAAGCGGGGTTTGAGCAGTTCTTC. Encoded protein: CASSVEAGFEQFF.

The chain combines TRBV5-6 with TRBJ1-2; possibly TRBD1 for D (6 bases). Germline assignment: CDR1 SGHDT and CDR2 YYEEEE. Trimming shortened V by 4 bases and J by 3 bases, and 16 bases separated the two germline ends. This CDR3 comprises 15 residues. The CDR3 DNA reads as TGTGCCAGCAGCGAAAACAGGGAATCGTACTATGGCTACACCTTC. Protein: CASSENRESYYGYTF.

This sequence joins TRBV7-8 and TRBJ2-7, with 7 bases fitting TRBD2. CDR3 length: 17 amino acids. The V segment lost 5 bases and the J segment 3 bases; nucleotides outside the gene matches: 16. The V gene's germline CDR1 is SGHVS and CDR2 FQNEAQ. DNA for the CDR3: TGTGCCAGCAGCCATAACCCGGGCCGGACTAGTTACTACGAGCAGTACTTC. The encoded protein is CASSHNPGRTSYYEQYF. Together with reference TRBV7-8 and TRBJ2-7, the CDR3 gives the full variable domain: GAGVSQSPRYKVAKRGQDVALRCDPISGHVSLFWYQQALGQGPEFLTYFQNEAQLDKSGLPSDRFFAERPEGSVSTLKIQRTQQEDSAVYLCASSHNPGRTSYYEQYFGPGTRLTVT.

This chain joins TRBV5-1 and TRBJ2-1, with a tentative D call TRBD2 (7 bases). The CDR3 loop spans 14 amino acids. V dropped 4 bases and J dropped 10 bases, with 18 bases sitting between them. CDR1 is SGHRS, CDR2 YFSETQ, per germline. The CDR3 nucleotides read TGCGCCAGCAGCCCGCGGGGGCCGGGAGAGGAGCAGTTCTTC. Protein product: CASSPRGPGEEQFF. Drawing the rest from reference TRBV5-1 and TRBJ2-1, the complete variable domain is KAGVTQTPRYLIKTRGQQVTLSCSPISGHRSVSWYQQTPGQGLQFLFEYFSETQRNKGNFPGRFSGRQFSNSRSEMNVSTLELGDSALYLCASSPRGPGEEQFFGPGTRLTVL.

This rearrangement joins TRBV29-1 to TRBJ2-1; TRBD2 agrees at 14 bases. CDR1 and CDR2 from the germline V gene are SQVTM and ANQGSEA. The CDR3 is made up of 17 amino acids. V shed 6 bases, J shed 4 bases, and the junction held 11 bases outside the gene matches. CDR3 amino acids: CSVDGTSGRIGYNEQFF. Here the CDR3 DNA reads TGCAGCGTGGACGGGACTAGCGGGAGAATAGGATACAATGAGCAGTTCTTC.

The rearrangement uses TRBV19 and TRBJ2-7, with a tentative D call TRBD1 (6 bases). The J call may be faulty, since TRBJ2-5 better matches the DNA end. Germline assignment: CDR1 LNHDA and CDR2 SQIVND (reference sequence). CDR3 size: 13 residues. CDR3 in amino acids: CASSGQRRETQYF. The CDR3 region has the DNA TGTGCCAGTTCCGGACAGAGAAGGGAGACCCAGTACTTC.

This rearrangement joins TRBV29-1 to TRBJ1-5; 7 positions match TRBD1. CDR1 SQVTM and CDR2 ANQGSEA come from the germline V gene. V lost 7 bases, J lost 2 bases, and 8 bases stayed unmatched. There are 14 residues in the CDR3. CDR3 nucleotide sequence: TGCAGCGCGTCACAGGGGATAGGCAATCAGCCCCAGCATTTT. Amino acid sequence: CSASQGIGNQPQHF.

In its sample, this clonotype was seen once. J is TRBJ1-2 and V is TRBV29-1; a weak D match, TRBD1 (6 bases). The germline V and J ends were trimmed by 6 bases and 9 bases, with 14 bases remaining between them. Germline lookup yields CDR1 SQVTM and CDR2 ANQGSEA. This CDR3 has 11 residues. The CDR3 DNA follows: TGCAGCGTGCTCCTGGACAGTCGCTACACCTTC. Its protein product is CSVLLDSRYTF.

The J gene is TRBJ2-5, the V gene TRBV12-3 or TRBV12-4; no clear D gene. This CDR3 contains 14 residues. V was pared by 2 bases and J by 11 bases, with 18 bases between. This CDR3 is CASSLTALPMEQYF. The CDR3 DNA is TGTGCCAGCAGTTTAACCGCGCTGCCGATGGAGCAGTACTTC.

The rearrangement uses TRBV12-3 or TRBV12-4 and TRBJ2-7, with 8 bases aligning to TRBD2. CDR3 size: 14 residues. V gave up 6 bases and J gave up 5 bases; unmatched junction bases: 9. CDR3 nucleotides: TGTGCCAGCAGCCCCGTAGCGGGGAGGAACGAGCAGTACTTC. Translation: CASSPVAGRNEQYF.

This clonotype was observed a few times. The rearrangement uses TRBV6-2 or TRBV6-3 and TRBJ2-7, with a possible D match to TRBD2 (5 bases). The germline V gene has CDR1 MNHEY and CDR2 SVGEGT. This CDR3 is 14 amino acids long. Between the trimmed V and J ends, which lost 4 bases and 3 bases, there was a span of 13 bases. The CDR3 is CASSSFGEGYEQYF. CDR3 nucleotide sequence: TGTGCCAGCAGTTCCTTCGGTGAGGGCTACGAGCAGTACTTC.

J is TRBJ2-6 and V is TRBV27; 8 nucleotides match TRBD1. CDR3 length: 18 residues. Trimming took 3 bases from V and 2 from J; bases not matched to a gene: 9. In germline, CDR1 is MNHEY, CDR2 SMNVEV (reference sequence). The CDR3 bases are TGTGCCAGCAGTTTTATCGGACAGGGCTACCCTGGGGCCAACGTCCTGACTTTC. This translates into CASSFIGQGYPGANVLTF.

This clonotype was detected only a few times. The chain employs TRBV11-2 and TRBJ2-5; 10 bases fit TRBD2. The J call could be wrong; TRBJ2-7 is a better fit for the DNA end. The V gene's germline CDR1 is SGHAT and CDR2 FQNNGV. This CDR3 has 13 amino acids. CDR3 loop: CASSLWTSGEQYF. CDR3 nucleotide sequence: TGTGCCAGCAGCCTATGGACTAGCGGCGAGCAGTACTTC.